The 20 T cell receptor beta chains below all came from one sample that was sequenced in a study of PD-1 blockade in classical Hodgkin lymphoma (dated by TCRdb to between 2020 and 2021). The intended sense of this specimen's time point label: cycle 2 day 1 (C2D1) of nivolumab. Every trial patient had relapsed after autologous stem cell transplantation, and cohorts A, B and C differed in prior brentuximab vedotin exposure. Library method: the immunoSEQ multiplex PCR assay. Not all clones reach the TCRdb copy of this immuneACCESS table, which keeps in-frame sequences only. Checked studies attribute under half of the gap to unresolved V genes and leave the rest unexplained. Within this sample are approximately 99,000 clones, with about 89% of them counted one time only. In total, the top ten clones hold about 20% of the sample. The sequencing used peripheral blood mononuclear cells (PBMCs), collected before the second cycle of nivolumab. The receptors here all came from a human donor with classical Hodgkin lymphoma.

The genes are TRBV11-2 and TRBJ2-3; tentative D call: TRBD1 (5 bases). From germline, CDR1 is SGHAT and CDR2 FQNNGV. This CDR3 contains 15 residues. Trimming took off 5 bases at V and 0 bases at J, with 12 bases between the two ends. The CDR3 loop reads CASSPLGQSTDTQYF. In DNA, the CDR3 is TGTGCCAGCAGCCCCTTGGGGCAGAGCACAGATACGCAGTATTTT.

The J gene is TRBJ2-7, the V gene TRBV29-1, with a possible D match to TRBD2 (5 bases). The V end was cut by 7 bases, the J end by 5 bases, with 12 bases between. The CDR3 loop spans 11 amino acids. The V gene's germline CDR1 is SQVTM and CDR2 ANQGSEA. Written as DNA, the CDR3 is TGCAGCGGAGGACTGCTGCACGAGCAGTACTTC. Its protein is CSGGLLHEQYF.

V gene TRBV30 combines with J gene TRBJ1-5, with D possibly being TRBD1 (5 bases). V lost 0 bases to trimming and J lost 7 bases, with 13 bases between them. This CDR3 contains 14 residues. Germline V CDR1 and CDR2: GTSNPN, SVGIG (reference sequence). The CDR3 sequence: CAWSVNGGVQPQHF. In nucleotides, the CDR3 is TGTGCCTGGAGTGTAAATGGAGGGGTCCAGCCCCAGCATTTT.

This clone was seen a few times. The V gene is TRBV19, the J gene TRBJ2-1; D not certain. The germline V and J ends were trimmed by 1 base and 9 bases, with 7 bases remaining between them. The CDR3 is 12 amino acids. CDR1 LNHDA and CDR2 SQIVND come from the germline V gene (reference sequence). The CDR3 spells CASSIGFSEQFF. The CDR3 region has the DNA TGTGCCAGTAGTATAGGGTTTTCTGAGCAGTTCTTC.

The V gene is TRBV4-2, the J gene TRBJ2-1, with 10 bases aligning to TRBD2. Germline CDR1 LGHNA, CDR2 YNFKEQ. Trimming at V came to 0 bases and at J to 7 bases, leaving 6 bases not matched to a gene. This CDR3 has 16 amino acids. DNA for the CDR3: TGTGCCAGCAGCCAAGATTGGACTAGCGGACTAAATGAGCAGTTCTTC. This codes for CASSQDWTSGLNEQFF.

The chain recombines TRBV19 with TRBJ1-4; D unresolved. This CDR3 is 15 amino acids long. The germline V gene has CDR1 LNHDA and CDR2 SQIVND (reference sequence). The germline V and J ends were trimmed by 3 bases and 3 bases, with 11 bases remaining between them. The CDR3 protein is CASSIRVTANEKLFF. CDR3 bases: TGTGCCAGTAGTATCCGAGTAACGGCTAATGAAAAACTGTTTTTT.

This sequence joins TRBV14 and TRBJ2-7, with 8 positions matching TRBD2. CDR3 size: 16 residues. The germline gives CDR1 SGHDN, CDR2 FVKESK. The ends lost 0 bases at V and 1 base at J; junction bases unmatched: 5. As DNA, the CDR3 is TGTGCCAGCAGCCAAGATATCCTAGCGGGTTCCTACGAGCAGTACTTC. It encodes CASSQDILAGSYEQYF.

This chain joins TRBV30 and TRBJ2-3, with 12 bases aligning to TRBD2. The germline V gene has CDR1 GTSNPN and CDR2 SVGIG (reference sequence). CDR3 length: 14 amino acids. Unmatched junction bases numbered 1, after V lost 2 bases and J lost 4 bases. The CDR3 bases are TGTGCCTGGAGTCGGACTAGCGGGGCAGATACGCAGTATTTT. It specifies CAWSRTSGADTQYF.

The chain employs TRBV6-4 and TRBJ1-5; 11 bases map to TRBD1. Per germline, CDR1 MRHNA and CDR2 SNTAGT. CDR3 length equals 18 residues. V lost 2 bases and J lost 0; bases outside the gene matches: 6. For the CDR3, the DNA is TGTGCCAGCAGTGACAGGGACAGGGGGTCTTATAGCAATCAGCCCCAGCATTTT. The encoded protein is CASSDRDRGSYSNQPQHF.

This rearrangement joins TRBV28 to TRBJ2-1; 7 bases line up with TRBD2. The CDR3 has 11 residues. The germline V gene has CDR1 MDHEN and CDR2 SYDVKM. V was pared by 6 bases and J by 9 bases, with 2 bases of the junction left unmatched. Here the CDR3 DNA reads TGTGCCAGCAGCCCGGGGGGTGAGCAGTTCTTC. Protein sequence: CASSPGGEQFF.

The CDR3 here is CASSVEWNEQFF. The CDR3 bases are TGTGCCAGCAGCGTGGAGTGGAATGAGCAGTTCTTC. This chain uses TRBV5-6 with TRBJ2-1, with D unclear. Trimming removed 4 bases at V and 7 bases at J, with 9 bases between. CDR1 is SGHDT and CDR2 is YYEEEE in the germline V gene. CDR3 length: 12 residues.

This clone was observed a single time. Here the CDR3 reads CASSLATTNEKLFF. The CDR3 DNA sequence: TGTGCCAGCAGCTTAGCAACAACTAATGAAAAACTGTTTTTT. The V call is TRBV7-2, the J call TRBJ1-4, with D uncertain. The CDR3 is 14 amino acids. From germline, CDR1 is SGHTA and CDR2 FQGNSA. Trimming removed 0 bases at V and 0 bases at J, with 2 bases between.

In its sample, this clone was seen once. This rearrangement joins TRBV30 to TRBJ2-1; D might be TRBD2 (6 bases). Germline CDR1 is GTSNPN and CDR2 is SVGIG (reference sequence). The V end was cut by 1 base, the J end by 5 bases, with 21 bases between. The CDR3 runs 17 residues. The CDR3 nucleotides are TGTGCCTGGAGTGCCCACCCATGGGGAGGCGTCGACAATGAGCAGTTCTTC. Amino acids: CAWSAHPWGGVDNEQFF.

The chain recombines TRBV7-9 with TRBJ2-7, with a tentative D call TRBD1 (6 bases). The CDR3 has 15 residues. V shed 0 bases and J shed 2 bases, with 11 bases lying between them. From germline, CDR1 is SEHNR and CDR2 FQNEAQ (reference sequence). The CDR3 reads CASSLATGLAYEQYF. The CDR3 DNA follows: TGTGCCAGCAGCTTAGCGACAGGTTTGGCCTACGAGCAGTACTTC.

Here the CDR3 reads CASSTAAGNYEQYF. The CDR3 coding sequence is TGCGCCAGCAGCACGGCGGCGGGGAATTACGAGCAGTACTTC. The V gene is TRBV5-1, the J gene TRBJ2-7; TRBD2 might be the D (6 bases). The germline V gene encodes CDR1 SGHRS and CDR2 YFSETQ. This CDR3 has 14 amino acids. V shed 4 bases and J shed 4 bases, with 15 bases lying between them.

This sequence joins TRBV12-5 and TRBJ1-5; TRBD1 aligns across 8 bases. Trimming at V came to 5 bases and at J to 7 bases, leaving 7 bases not matched to a gene. From germline, CDR1 is LGHNT and CDR2 FRNRAP. The CDR3 spans 14 residues. CDR3 DNA sequence: TGTGCTAGTGGTCGGACAGGGAATTACCAGCCCCAGCATTTT. Translating it yields CASGRTGNYQPQHF.

This clone showed up just a few times. The CDR3 loop is CASRGGNQPQHF. CDR3 bases: TGTGCCAGTAGGGGGGGCAATCAGCCCCAGCATTTT. V gene TRBV19 combines with J gene TRBJ1-5; TRBD1 might be the D (5 bases). CDR3 size: 12 residues. Germline CDR1 and CDR2: LNHDA and SQIVND (reference sequence). V dropped 6 bases and J dropped 2 bases, with 5 bases sitting between them. The full variable domain, rest sourced from reference TRBV19 and TRBJ1-5, is DGGITQSPKYLFRKEGQNVTLSCEQNLNHDAMYWYRQDPGQGLRLIYYSQIVNDFQKGDIAEGYSVSREKKESFPLTVTSAQKNPTAFYLCASRGGNQPQHFGDGTRLSIL.

The J gene is TRBJ2-7, the V gene TRBV7-2; tentative D call: TRBD2 (5 bases). V was shortened by 1 base and J by 7 bases, with 17 bases between the two germline ends. The CDR3 length is 15 residues. Germline CDR1 and CDR2: SGHTA and FQGNSA. In DNA form, the CDR3 reads TGTGCCAGCAGCTTAGGGGGAGCCGAACCTGGGGAGCAGTACTTC. This codes for CASSLGGAEPGEQYF.

The chain couples TRBV6-5 to TRBJ1-2; no firm D call. Germline CDR1 is MNHEY and CDR2 is SVGAGI. V lost 0 bases and J 5 bases, leaving 7 bases between the germline ends. This CDR3 has 13 amino acids. DNA for the CDR3: TGTGCCAGCAGTTACTCGAATAAGTATGGCTACACCTTC. The encoded protein is CASSYSNKYGYTF.

The CDR3 sequence is CASSLSAGASTDTQYF. The DNA of the CDR3 is TGCGCCAGCAGCTTGTCGGCGGGGGCTAGCACAGATACGCAGTATTTT. V usage is TRBV5-1 and J usage is TRBJ2-3, with D maybe TRBD2 (7 bases). CDR3 length equals 16 residues. V gave up 1 base and J gave up 0 bases, with 12 bases separating them. Germline V lookup: CDR1 SGHRS, CDR2 YFSETQ.